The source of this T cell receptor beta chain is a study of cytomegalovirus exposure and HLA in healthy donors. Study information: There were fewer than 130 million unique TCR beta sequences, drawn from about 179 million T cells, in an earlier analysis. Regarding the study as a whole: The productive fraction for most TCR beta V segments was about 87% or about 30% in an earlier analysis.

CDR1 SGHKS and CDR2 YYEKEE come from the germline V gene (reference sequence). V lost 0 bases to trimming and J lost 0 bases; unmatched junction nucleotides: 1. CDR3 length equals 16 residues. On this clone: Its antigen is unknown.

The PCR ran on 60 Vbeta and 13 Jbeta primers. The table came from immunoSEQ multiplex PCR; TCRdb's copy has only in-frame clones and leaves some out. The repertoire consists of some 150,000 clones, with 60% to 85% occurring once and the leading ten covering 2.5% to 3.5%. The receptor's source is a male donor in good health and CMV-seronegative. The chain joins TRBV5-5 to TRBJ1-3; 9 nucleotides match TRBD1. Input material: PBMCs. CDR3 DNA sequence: TGTGCCAGCAGCTTGGGGGACAGGGACTCTGGAAACACCATATATTTT. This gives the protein CASSLGDRDSGNTIYF.